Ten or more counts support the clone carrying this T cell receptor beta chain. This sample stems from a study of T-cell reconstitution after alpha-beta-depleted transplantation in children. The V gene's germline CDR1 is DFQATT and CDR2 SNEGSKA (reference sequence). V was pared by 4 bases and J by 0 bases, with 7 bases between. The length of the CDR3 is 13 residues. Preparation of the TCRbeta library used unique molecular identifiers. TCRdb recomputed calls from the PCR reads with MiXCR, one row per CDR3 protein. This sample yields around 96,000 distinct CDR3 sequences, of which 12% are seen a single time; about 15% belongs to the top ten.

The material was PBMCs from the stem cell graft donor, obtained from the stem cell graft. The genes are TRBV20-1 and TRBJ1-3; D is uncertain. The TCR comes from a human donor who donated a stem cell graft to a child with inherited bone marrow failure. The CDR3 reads CSAILISGNTIYF. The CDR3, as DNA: TGCAGTGCTATCCTGATCTCTGGAAACACCATATATTTT.